Listed below are T cell receptor beta chains from one sample, sequenced in a study of response to subunit inactivated influenza vaccine. TCRdb re-called the RT-PCR reads with MiXCR, one entry per CDR3 protein. The sample holds some 500,000 distinct CDR3 sequences, 10% to 15% seen once. Sequenced here: PBMCs from blood, sampled 40 to 50 days after vaccination. The source of these receptors is a man aged 45-65 years who received an inactivated influenza vaccine. CDR3s include the opening cysteine and the closing phenylalanine or tryptophan. D genes are given only for firm matches. Size values are once, few and many counts, or a class for expanded clones, and some rows have none.

v_call,clone_size,j_call,d_call,cdr3_nt,cdr3_aa
TRBV7-9,few,TRBJ2-7,.,TGTGCCAGCAGCTTAGCAGGACTGACCTACGAGCAGTACTTC,CASSLAGLTYEQYF
TRBV7-2,few,TRBJ2-7,.,TGTGCCAGCAGCCCCAAGGGGGGTGGGCTCGACGAGCAGTACTTC,CASSPKGGGLDEQYF
TRBV7-9,few,TRBJ2-1,TRBD2,TGTGCCAGCAGTTCCCGGGCGGGGGGTCGGTACAATGAGCAGTTCTTC,CASSSRAGGRYNEQFF
TRBV7-9,few,TRBJ1-4,.,TGTGCCAGCAGCCCTCGACGTGAAAAACTGTTTTTT,CASSPRREKLFF
TRBV5-1,.,TRBJ2-7,.,TGCGCCAGCAGAGGAGTAGAGATCCCGGGCTACGAGCAGTACTTC,CASRGVEIPGYEQYF
TRBV6-5,few,TRBJ2-1,TRBD2,TGTGCCAGCAGTTACCCCGATCGTCGCGGGGGGGGGAATGAGCAGTTCTTC,CASSYPDRRGGGNEQFF
TRBV20-1,many,TRBJ2-7,TRBD1,TGCAGTGCTGGACAGGGGGCCTACGAGCAGTACTTC,CSAGQGAYEQYF
TRBV14,few,TRBJ2-7,.,TGTGCCAGCAGCCACATCCTCTACGAGCAGTACTTC,CASSHILYEQYF
TRBV6-1,few,TRBJ2-7,.,TGTGCCAGCACCTCCCTCCAAAATTCGAGGGTCTACGAGCAGTACTTC,CASTSLQNSRVYEQYF
TRBV5-6,few,TRBJ2-3,TRBD2,TGTGCCAGCAGCTTGAGGACTAGCGGTTACACAGATACGCAGTATTTT,CASSLRTSGYTDTQYF
TRBV3-1,.,TRBJ2-7,.,TGTGCCAGCAGCCAAGGATACAGGGTTTTCTACGAGCAGTACTTC,CASSQGYRVFYEQYF
TRBV7-9,.,TRBJ1-5,.,TGTGCCAGCAGCGCTGGGATCAGGGGAAGCAATCAGCCCCAGCATTTT,CASSAGIRGSNQPQHF
TRBV2,.,TRBJ2-3,.,TGTGCCAGCACCGATGTAACTAGCACAGATACGCAGTATTTT,CASTDVTSTDTQYF
TRBV7-9,.,TRBJ1-1,.,TGTGCCAGCAGCCCGGGGGAGGGTGGGCTCACTGAAGCTTTCTTT,CASSPGEGGLTEAFF
TRBV29-1,few,TRBJ2-5,TRBD1,TGCAGCGGGAGGCGAGGGGGCCTAGGGGAGACCCAGTACTTC,CSGRRGGLGETQYF
TRBV5-1,few,TRBJ2-7,.,TGCGCCAGCAGCGGACACCTTCAGACCCAAATAAGGGCCTACGAGCAGTACTTC,CASSGHLQTQIRAYEQYF
TRBV10-3,.,TRBJ1-4,.,TGTGCCATCAGTGGGGTCGGAGTGAAACTGTTTTTT,CAISGVGVKLFF
TRBV20-1,.,TRBJ1-2,.,TGCAGTGTCACAGATAACTATGGCTACACCTTC,CSVTDNYGYTF
TRBV5-1,.,TRBJ2-3,.,TGCGCCAGCAGCTTGGGAACCAAGAGCACAGATACGCAGTATTTT,CASSLGTKSTDTQYF
TRBV5-4,few,TRBJ2-6,TRBD1,TGTGCCAGCAGCTTCGCTGGGACAGGGGGATCTGTATCGCAAGGGGCCAACGTCCTGACTTTC,CASSFAGTGGSVSQGANVLTF
TRBV5-1,few,TRBJ2-7,TRBD1,TGCGCCAGCAGCCCGCCGGGACAGGGGGCTCGGCGCGAGCAGTACTTC,CASSPPGQGARREQYF
TRBV9,few,TRBJ1-2,.,TGTGCCAGCAGCGTAGGCTTAGGCCAGAACTATGGCTACACCTTC,CASSVGLGQNYGYTF
TRBV4-1,.,TRBJ2-1,TRBD2,TGCGCCAGCAGCCCCCGACTAGCGGGAGGGGGATACAATGAGCAGTTCTTC,CASSPRLAGGGYNEQFF
TRBV7-2,.,TRBJ2-2,.,TGTGCCAGCAGCTTAGAGAGTTTGTTCACCGTCGGGGAGCTGTTTTTT,CASSLESLFTVGELFF
TRBV29-1,.,TRBJ1-5,.,TGCAGCTATGCGTGGGGCAATCAGCCCCAGCATTTT,CSYAWGNQPQHF
TRBV4-1,.,TRBJ2-7,.,TGCGCCAGCAGCCAAGATCGCCGGGACGAGCAGTACTTC,CASSQDRRDEQYF
TRBV5-1,few,TRBJ2-1,.,TGCGCCAGCAGCGCGGGGACAGTAGGACAAAGCTCCTACAATGAGCAGTTCTTC,CASSAGTVGQSSYNEQFF
TRBV20-1,.,TRBJ2-1,TRBD2,TGCAGTGCTGCGGGGTGGCTGACTAGCGGGTACAATGAGCAGTTCTTC,CSAAGWLTSGYNEQFF
TRBV3-1,.,TRBJ2-1,TRBD2,TGTGCCTTCAGCCCCCGGGGAGCGGGAGAATTGAGCTCCTACAATGAGCAGTTCTTC,CAFSPRGAGELSSYNEQFF
TRBV29-1,.,TRBJ2-5,TRBD1,TGCAGCGTTAGGACAGGGGGCTATAATCGCGAGACCCAGTACTTC,CSVRTGGYNRETQYF
TRBV15,many,TRBJ2-1,.,TGTGCCACCTCTAACGGGGAAGAAGGGTTCTTC,CATSNGEEGFF
TRBV7-9,.,TRBJ2-3,.,TGTGCCAGCAGCTTTGCAACTAGCACAGATACGCAGTATTTT,CASSFATSTDTQYF
TRBV4-2,.,TRBJ2-1,.,TGTGCCAGCAGCCAAGTAGTGTACAATGAGCAGTTCTTC,CASSQVVYNEQFF
TRBV7-3,few,TRBJ2-3,.,TGTGCCAGCAGCCGCTCCTCGGGAGATACGCAGTATTTT,CASSRSSGDTQYF
TRBV12-3/TRBV12-4,few,TRBJ2-5,TRBD2,TGTGCCAGCACCACGGGACTAGCGGTCGAGACCCAGTACTTC,CASTTGLAVETQYF
TRBV2,.,TRBJ2-6,TRBD1,TGTGCCAGCAGACATAATACAGGGGCTGGGGCCAACGTCCTGACTTTC,CASRHNTGAGANVLTF
TRBV3-1,.,TRBJ1-6,.,TGTGCCAGCAGCCAAGCGGAGGGATCACCCCTCCACTTT,CASSQAEGSPLHF
TRBV12-3/TRBV12-4,few,TRBJ2-7,.,TGTGCCAGCACCGAGACTGTGTACTACGAGCAGTACTTC,CASTETVYYEQYF
TRBV24-1,.,TRBJ2-2,TRBD1,TGTGCCACCAGTGACCAGGGGGCATTAACCGGGGAGCTGTTTTTT,CATSDQGALTGELFF
TRBV20-1,few,TRBJ2-1,.,TGCAGTGCTAGACAGCCTCAAGGCCTTCCCGCCTACAATGAGCAGTTCTTC,CSARQPQGLPAYNEQFF
TRBV7-9,many,TRBJ1-5,.,TGTGCCAGCGGACCGGGAAATCAGCCCCAGCATTTT,CASGPGNQPQHF
TRBV6-2/TRBV6-3,few,TRBJ2-6,TRBD1,TGTGCCAGCACGACAGGGCCCTCTGGGGCCAACGTCCTGACTTTC,CASTTGPSGANVLTF
TRBV12-3/TRBV12-4,few,TRBJ2-2,.,TGTGCCAGCAGTCCACCCGGGACCCCCGTGTACACCGGGGAGCTGTTTTTT,CASSPPGTPVYTGELFF
TRBV3-1,few,TRBJ2-7,.,TGTGCCAGCAGCCAAGATACGTGGCAGGGACCGAGCTCCTACGAGCAGTACTTC,CASSQDTWQGPSSYEQYF
TRBV20-1,many,TRBJ2-1,.,TGCAGTGCTTTGCCGGGGGCGGACAATGAGCAGTTCTTC,CSALPGADNEQFF
TRBV5-1,few,TRBJ2-3,TRBD1,TGCGCCAGCAGCTCGACGTCGGGACAGGAAGGCACAGATACGCAGTATTTT,CASSSTSGQEGTDTQYF
TRBV5-1,few,TRBJ2-7,.,TGCGCCAGCAGCCCCCACAGTTCCTCCTACGAGCAGTACTTC,CASSPHSSSYEQYF
TRBV20-1,many,TRBJ2-5,.,TGCAGTGCCAGGGCCTTACAAGAGACCCAGTACTTC,CSARALQETQYF